One sample yielded the 21 T cell receptor beta chains listed below, sequenced in a study of blood T cell repertoires in COVID-19. The protocol was immunoSEQ multiplex PCR, while the TCRdb copy is restricted to in-frame clones and leaves out a portion. The table has approximately 150,000 clones, almost 85% seen once. Sequences were obtained from PBMCs or T cells enriched from blood (not recorded which). These receptors came from a woman between 50 and 59 years old with acute COVID-19.

V and J are TRBV19 and TRBJ2-7; 10 positions agree with TRBD1. Germline lookup yields CDR1 LNHDA and CDR2 SQIVND (reference sequence). Trimming took 5 bases from V and 5 from J; bases not matched to a gene: 6. The CDR3 is 14 amino acids. The CDR3 DNA sequence: TGTGCCAGTAGTCTATACGGACAGGGGGACGAGCAGTACTTC. This gives the protein CASSLYGQGDEQYF.

The V gene is TRBV11-3, the J gene TRBJ2-4; 7 bases fit TRBD2. The germline gives CDR1 SGHNT, CDR2 YENEEA. The CDR3 runs 20 residues. The V segment lost 0 bases and the J segment 5 bases; nucleotides outside the gene matches: 19. This CDR3 is CASSLEVSSLRLAEENIQYF. The CDR3 nucleotides are TGTGCCAGCAGCTTAGAGGTTTCGAGTTTGAGGCTAGCGGAGGAAAACATTCAGTACTTC.

This chain connects TRBV11-3 to TRBJ2-7; TRBD1 matches 10 bases. The germline CDR1 and CDR2 sequences are SGHNT and YENEEA. The CDR3 has 15 residues. The ends lost 4 bases at V and 5 bases at J; junction bases unmatched: 8. The CDR3 sequence: CASSSTGTGDNEQYF. The DNA for the CDR3 is TGTGCCAGCAGCTCAACCGGGACAGGGGACAACGAGCAGTACTTC.

This clone occurred many times. This specimen includes other DNA sequences encoding the same CDR3. V and J are TRBV5-1 and TRBJ1-5, with TRBD1 matching 10 bases. The CDR3 is made up of 14 amino acids. CDR1 SGHRS and CDR2 YFSETQ come from the germline V gene. V lost 2 bases to trimming and J lost 5 bases; unmatched junction nucleotides: 1. CDR3 protein: CASSLGQGDQPQHF. The CDR3 DNA sequence: TGCGCCAGCAGCTTAGGACAGGGGGATCAGCCCCAGCATTTT.

The chain employs TRBV4-3 and TRBJ1-4; 7 bases fit TRBD1. This CDR3 region has 18 residues. Germline CDR1 and CDR2: LGHNA and YSLEER. Trimming took 0 bases from V and 4 from J; bases not matched to a gene: 11. The DNA of the CDR3 is TGCGCCAGCAGCCAAGAGCCCCTCAGGGGGTGGGGTAATGAAAAACTGTTTTTT. Translating gives CASSQEPLRGWGNEKLFF.

This chain links TRBV15 with TRBJ1-1; weak D call: TRBD1 (5 bases). Germline CDR1 LNHNV, CDR2 YYDKDF (reference sequence). V lost 7 bases to trimming and J lost 0 bases, with 12 bases between them. The CDR3 sequence is 14 residues long. The CDR3 DNA reads as TGTGCCACCAAACAAGACAGCATGAACACTGAAGCTTTCTTT. The encoded protein is CATKQDSMNTEAFF. The complete variable domain, with remaining parts taken from reference TRBV15 and TRBJ1-1, reads DAMVIQNPRYQVTQFGKPVTLSCSQTLNHNVMYWYQQKSSQAPKLLFHYYDKDFNNEADTPDNFQSRRPNTSFCFLDIRSPGLGDTAMYLCATKQDSMNTEAFFGQGTRLTVV.

This chain uses TRBV9 with TRBJ1-4, with D possibly being TRBD1 (5 bases). The CDR3 runs to 14 residues. Germline-derived CDR1 and CDR2 are SGDLS and YYNGEE. Trimming took off 2 bases at V and 1 base at J, with 6 bases between the two ends. CDR3 sequence reads: CASSVGGTNEKLFF. CDR3 coding DNA: TGTGCCAGCAGCGTGGGGGGAACTAATGAAAAACTGTTTTTT.

This chain links TRBV27 with TRBJ2-7; 7 bases fit TRBD1. This CDR3 is built from 14 residues. The germline V gene has CDR1 MNHEY and CDR2 SMNVEV (reference sequence). Germline trimming cut 7 bases from V and 0 bases from J; bases unmatched to any gene: 6. Here the CDR3 DNA reads TGTGCCAGCAAAACAGGGGTGAGCTCCTACGAGCAGTACTTC. Its translation: CASKTGVSSYEQYF.

The chain uses TRBV6-5 and TRBJ1-4; no definite D call. The V and J ends lost 8 bases and 4 bases respectively, with 5 bases between them. The CDR3 sequence is 11 residues long. Germline V lookup: CDR1 MNHEY, CDR2 SVGAGI. The CDR3 here is CASFINEKLFF. The CDR3 DNA follows: TGTGCCAGCTTTATTAATGAAAAACTGTTTTTT.

The table lists this clone with a count of one. In DNA form, the CDR3 reads TGCAGCGTTGAAGATCTATCAGGGGCACAGTACTTC. Its translation is CSVEDLSGAQYF. The chain is built from TRBV29-1 and TRBJ2-7; TRBD1 is a possible D gene (6 bases). V lost 0 bases and J 10 bases, leaving 13 bases between the germline ends. CDR1 is SQVTM, CDR2 ANQGSEA, per germline. The CDR3 totals 12 residues.

For the CDR3, the DNA is TGTGCCAGCAGCCACTTCGGGGGCAATCAGCCCCAGCATTTT. Its protein is CASSHFGGNQPQHF. This rearrangement joins TRBV7-9 to TRBJ1-5; D gene unclear. Per the germline V gene, CDR1 is SEHNR and CDR2 is FQNEAQ (reference sequence). The CDR3 runs to 14 residues. Trimming took 5 bases from V and 2 from J, leaving 10 bases between them.

This sequence joins TRBV7-7 and TRBJ2-6; 13 bases match TRBD2. This CDR3 contains 18 residues. Germline V CDR1 and CDR2: SSHAT, FNYEAQ (reference sequence). V lost 5 bases to trimming and J lost 1 base; unmatched junction nucleotides: 5. The CDR3 region is CASSPTLAGGSGANVLTF. In nucleotides, the CDR3 is TGTGCCAGCAGCCCGACACTAGCGGGGGGGTCTGGGGCCAACGTCCTGACTTTC.

There are a few counts of this clone. The gene calls are TRBV6-1 and TRBJ1-2, with D tentatively TRBD1 (5 bases). The V and J ends lost 0 bases and 3 bases respectively, with 14 bases between them. This CDR3 has 16 residues. CDR1 and CDR2 (germline): MNHNS, SASEGT. Here the CDR3 reads CASSEAPYGGYYGYTF. The CDR3 DNA reads TGTGCCAGCAGTGAAGCGCCTTACGGGGGGTACTATGGCTACACCTTC.

The V and J genes are TRBV11-1 and TRBJ2-7, with TRBD2 matching 7 bases. The germline gives CDR1 SGHAT, CDR2 FQDESV (reference sequence). CDR3 size: 15 residues. The V gene end was trimmed by 2 bases and the J gene end by 3 bases; junction bases not matched to a gene: 7. The CDR3 DNA sequence: TGTGCCAGCAGCTTATTGCCTAGCGGACGCTACGAGCAGTACTTC. Translating gives CASSLLPSGRYEQYF. The complete variable domain, with remaining parts taken from reference TRBV11-1 and TRBJ2-7, reads EAEVAQSPRYKITEKSQAVAFWCDPISGHATLYWYRQILGQGPELLVQFQDESVVDDSQLPKDRFSAERLKGVDSTLKIQPAELGDSAMYLCASSLLPSGRYEQYFGPGTRLTVT.

This sequence joins TRBV11-2 and TRBJ2-3; possibly TRBD2 for D (6 bases). Between the trimmed V and J ends, which lost 5 bases and 5 bases, there was a span of 14 bases. The germline gives CDR1 SGHAT, CDR2 FQNNGV. The CDR3 is 14 residues long. For the CDR3, the DNA is TGTGCCAGCAGCAGCCGGGACTCGGGAGATACGCAGTATTTT. Amino acid sequence: CASSSRDSGDTQYF.

This clone appeared a few times. V gene TRBV7-3 combines with J gene TRBJ2-1; tentatively, D is TRBD2 (6 bases). The germline CDR1 and CDR2 sequences are SGHTA and FQGTGA. The CDR3 runs 15 residues. Between the trimmed V and J ends, which lost 1 base and 4 bases, there was a span of 11 bases. Here the CDR3 reads CASSLRASDYNEQFF. CDR3 coding DNA: TGTGCCAGCAGCTTAAGGGCTAGCGATTACAATGAGCAGTTCTTC.

In this sample, this clone turned up many times. The gene calls are TRBV7-3 and TRBJ2-1, with 8 nucleotides matching TRBD1. J gave up 5 bases and V 2 bases, and 2 bases lay outside the gene matches. The germline CDR1 and CDR2 sequences are SGHTA and FQGTGA. This CDR3 contains 14 residues. The CDR3 nucleotides read TGTGCCAGCAGCTTAGGACAGGGACACAATGAGCAGTTCTTC. It codes for CASSLGQGHNEQFF.

J is TRBJ1-2 and V is TRBV10-3; no clear D gene. The CDR3 extends over 11 amino acids. Germline V gives CDR1 ENHRY, CDR2 SYGVKD. V lost 3 bases, J lost 4 bases, and 3 bases lay in between. CDR3 amino acids: CAISDSYGYTF. Written as DNA, the CDR3 is TGTGCCATCAGTGACAGCTATGGCTACACCTTC.

The chain has TRBV29-1 and TRBJ1-1; 7 positions agree with TRBD1. Germline trimming cut 1 base from V and 6 bases from J; bases unmatched to any gene: 5. The CDR3 is made up of 13 amino acids. Germline V gene sequence: CDR1 SQVTM, CDR2 ANQGSEA. The CDR3 DNA reads TGCAGCGTTGAAGGGCAGGGGGGCGCTGAAGCTTTCTTT. This encodes CSVEGQGGAEAFF.

The rearrangement joins TRBV9 to TRBJ2-1; D may be TRBD1 (5 bases). CDR1 SGDLS and CDR2 YYNGEE come from the germline V gene. V gave up 0 bases and J gave up 4 bases, with 11 bases separating them. The CDR3 has 15 amino acids. CDR3 sequence (DNA): TGTGCCAGCAGCGTAGGCTTGACAGTTTACAATGAGCAGTTCTTC. It codes for CASSVGLTVYNEQFF.

The J gene is TRBJ1-2, the V gene TRBV5-5; 8 bases fit TRBD1. J was trimmed by 6 bases and V by 2 bases; bases with no gene match: 6. This CDR3 region has 14 residues. Germline lookup yields CDR1 SGHKS and CDR2 YYEKEE (reference sequence). CDR3 protein: CASSFGQGPNGYTF. CDR3 DNA sequence: TGTGCCAGCAGCTTTGGACAGGGACCTAATGGCTACACCTTC. The variable domain in full, completed from reference TRBV5-5 and TRBJ1-2, reads DAGVTQSPTHLIKTRGQQVTLRCSPISGHKSVSWYQQVLGQGPQFIFQYYEKEERGRGNFPDRFSARQFPNYSSELNVNALLLGDSALYLCASSFGQGPNGYTFGSGTRLTVV.